These T cell receptor beta chains were read from a single sample in a study of T cell responses to AZD1222 COVID-19 vaccine. Sequencing used immunoSEQ multiplex PCR; TCRdb keeps in-frame clones, though not all of them. The sample has about 120,000 clones, 85% to 90% seen once. The sequencing here drew on peripheral blood, taken on day 0 of AZD1222 vaccination. All receptors come from an adult in good health. CDR3s include the opening cysteine and the closing phenylalanine or tryptophan. Each record gives: clone size, V gene, D gene, J gene, CDR3 DNA, CDR3 protein. The D gene is left open where the match is weak. Rows may omit the clone size; those that give it use once, few, many or a size class.

>.|TRBV19|TRBD2|TRBJ2-1
TGTGCCAGTAGACAGCGGGGGGGCAATGAGCAGTTCTTC
CASRQRGGNEQFF
>.|TRBV12-3/TRBV12-4|.|TRBJ1-2
TGTGCCAGCAGTCCGGATGGGGGGGGCTACACCTTC
CASSPDGGGYTF
>.|TRBV5-1|.|TRBJ2-5
TGCGCCAGCAGCCCAGGACGGAACCAAGAGACCCAGTACTTC
CASSPGRNQETQYF
>once|TRBV5-5|.|TRBJ1-5
TGTGCCAGCAGCTTGGGGACAGTGGATCAGCCCCAGCATTTT
CASSLGTVDQPQHF
>.|TRBV29-1|.|TRBJ2-1
TGCAGCGTTGAACCCAGAGACAATGAGCAGTTCTTC
CSVEPRDNEQFF
>.|TRBV5-1|TRBD2|TRBJ2-2
TGCGCCAGCAGGAAGGGACTAGCGGGAACCGGGGAGCTGTTTTTT
CASRKGLAGTGELFF
>.|TRBV6-2/TRBV6-3|.|TRBJ2-1
TGTGCCAGCAGTTCAAACGAGGATGAGCAGTTCTTC
CASSSNEDEQFF
>.|TRBV11-2|.|TRBJ1-2
TGTGCCAGCAGCTTATTACTCCCCCAGGGGAGCGGAGGCTACACCTTC
CASSLLLPQGSGGYTF
>.|TRBV10-3|.|TRBJ2-1
TGTGCCATCAGTCCAGGGTGGGACTCCTACAATGAGCAGTTCTTC
CAISPGWDSYNEQFF
>.|TRBV7-3|TRBD1|TRBJ2-2
TGTGCCAGCAGGGACAACAGGGGGCCGAACACCGGGGAGCTGTTTTTT
CASRDNRGPNTGELFF
>.|TRBV7-2|TRBD1|TRBJ1-5
TGTGCCAGCAGCCGGACCGGGACAGGAGACAATCAGCCCCAGCATTTT
CASSRTGTGDNQPQHF
>.|TRBV7-3|TRBD1|TRBJ2-5
TGTGCCAGCAGCTTCACAGGGGACGGAGAGACCCAGTACTTC
CASSFTGDGETQYF
>.|TRBV6-5|.|TRBJ1-2
TGTGCCAGCAGATTCCCCGGCACCTCAGGAGGCTACACCTTC
CASRFPGTSGGYTF
>.|TRBV3-1/TRBV3-2|.|TRBJ2-2
TGTGCCAGCAGCGCCCACAACACCGGGGAGCTGTTTTTT
CASSAHNTGELFF
>.|TRBV15|.|TRBJ1-6
TGTGCCACCAGCAGAGATTATTCGCCCCTCCACTTT
CATSRDYSPLHF
>once|TRBV30|.|TRBJ1-2
TGTGCCTGGTCGGGACCGTCCTATGGCTACACCTTC
CAWSGPSYGYTF
>.|TRBV7-2|.|TRBJ2-1
TGTGCCAGCAGCTCCTTAGCTGCGGGGCCCTACAATGAGCAGTTCTTC
CASSSLAAGPYNEQFF
>.|TRBV7-9|.|TRBJ2-6
TGTGCCAGCACCCCCTCTGGGGCCAACGTCCTGACTTTC
CASTPSGANVLTF
>once|TRBV27|.|TRBJ2-7
TGTGCCAGCAGCTTCCGCTGGGGCTTGACCTACGAGCAGTACTTC
CASSFRWGLTYEQYF
>.|TRBV10-3|TRBD1|TRBJ1-5
TGTGCCATCAGCCGGACAGGGAGCTATAGCAATCAGCCCCAGCATTTT
CAISRTGSYSNQPQHF
>.|TRBV5-1|.|TRBJ1-2
TGCGCCAGCAGCTTGGCCGCGGGGGTTGACTATGGCTACACCTTC
CASSLAAGVDYGYTF
>once|TRBV7-9|.|TRBJ2-7
TGTGCCAGCAGCCCCTCCGTGAGAGTCAGGGGGGTCCACGAGCAGTACTTC
CASSPSVRVRGVHEQYF
>once|TRBV7-2|TRBD1|TRBJ2-5
TGTGCCAGCAGCCCAATGACAGGGGAACAGACCCAGTACTTC
CASSPMTGEQTQYF
>few|TRBV29-1|TRBD2|TRBJ2-5
TGCAGCGCCCCTAGCGGGGGAGAGACCCAGTACTTC
CSAPSGGETQYF
>.|TRBV27|.|TRBJ2-6
TGTGCCAGCACCCGGGGGGACAGTTCACTCTCTGGGGCCAACGTCCTGACTTTC
CASTRGDSSLSGANVLTF
>.|TRBV7-2|.|TRBJ1-5
TGTGCCAGCAGCTTAGCGGGAACAGTTAATCAGCCCCAGCATTTT
CASSLAGTVNQPQHF
>.|TRBV29-1|.|TRBJ1-1
TGCAGCGTTGATGAAATTGGGACTGAAGCTTTCTTT
CSVDEIGTEAFF
>.|TRBV27|.|TRBJ1-5
TGTGCCAGCAGTTTGACTCTGGGTCTCAATCAGCCCCAGCATTTT
CASSLTLGLNQPQHF
>.|TRBV5-1|.|TRBJ1-3
TGCGCCAGCAGCTTGGCCGGGACGGCCTCTGGAAACACCATATATTTT
CASSLAGTASGNTIYF
>.|TRBV2|.|TRBJ2-2
TGTGCCAGCAGTGGACCTTTGGGGGGTGCGAACACCGGGGAGCTGTTTTTT
CASSGPLGGANTGELFF
>.|TRBV7-9|TRBD1|TRBJ1-1
TGTGCCAGCAGCTCAACGACAGGGTTGAACACTGAAGCTTTCTTT
CASSSTTGLNTEAFF
>.|TRBV6-5|.|TRBJ1-2
TGTGCCAGCAGGCAGGCGATTGATAACTATGGCTACACCTTC
CASRQAIDNYGYTF
>.|TRBV19|.|TRBJ1-2
TGTGCCAGTAGTCCTCCTCAAGGGGGGAGGGGCTACACCTTC
CASSPPQGGRGYTF
>.|TRBV9|.|TRBJ1-6
TGTGCCAGCAGCCTGACCATGGATTCACCCCTCCACTTT
CASSLTMDSPLHF
>once|TRBV18|.|TRBJ1-2
TGTGCCAGCTCACGAAACACGGAAACTGGGGGCTACACCTTC
CASSRNTETGGYTF
>few|TRBV3-1/TRBV3-2|TRBD1|TRBJ1-2
TGTGCCAGCAGCCAAGGACAGGGGGAGGCCTATGGCTACACCTTC
CASSQGQGEAYGYTF
>.|TRBV18|.|TRBJ1-6
TGTGCCAGCTCACCAACAGGGAGGGATTCACCCCTCCACTTT
CASSPTGRDSPLHF
>.|TRBV7-2|.|TRBJ1-1
TGTGCCAGCAGCTCAGAGGGGGGAGTAGGAACTGAAGCTTTCTTT
CASSSEGGVGTEAFF
>.|TRBV3-1/TRBV3-2|TRBD2|TRBJ2-5
TGTGCCAGCAGCCAAGGCCTTCTCTTTAGCGGGAGGGCCCGAGAGACCCAGTACTTC
CASSQGLLFSGRARETQYF
>.|TRBV2|.|TRBJ2-3
TGTGCCAGCAGTCAGCCTAGCGTTAGCACAGATACGCAGTATTTT
CASSQPSVSTDTQYF
>.|TRBV24-1|.|TRBJ2-3
TGTGCCACCAGTGACCCGACTGGGACAGATACGCAGTATTTT
CATSDPTGTDTQYF
>.|TRBV19|.|TRBJ1-5
TGTGCCAGTAGTATCCGGGTGGGGGGCGATCAGCCCCAGCATTTT
CASSIRVGGDQPQHF
>.|TRBV5-1|TRBD1|TRBJ2-7
TGCGCCAGCAGCGGGGACAGGGGTGGCGAGCAGTACTTC
CASSGDRGGEQYF
>once|TRBV19|TRBD2|TRBJ2-5
TGTGCCAGTAGCGCGGGGGGGCCACGGGAGACCCAGTACTTC
CASSAGGPRETQYF
>few|TRBV19|TRBD1|TRBJ2-1
TGTGCCAGTAGTGCCATATCCGGGACAGGGGCCAATGAGCAGTTCTTC
CASSAISGTGANEQFF
>.|TRBV27|.|TRBJ1-2
TGTGCCAGCAGTTCCCGGGGGCCCTATGGCTACACCTTC
CASSSRGPYGYTF
>.|TRBV7-6|TRBD1|TRBJ2-5
TGTGCCAGCAGGCAGGGGGATGAGACCCAGTACTTC
CASRQGDETQYF
>.|TRBV19|.|TRBJ1-4
TGTGCCAGTAGTATGGGACCGGCCGAAAAACTGTTTTTT
CASSMGPAEKLFF
>.|TRBV19|TRBD1|TRBJ2-5
TGTGCCAGTAGTGCGGGACAGGGACTAGAGACCCAGTACTTC
CASSAGQGLETQYF
>.|TRBV2|.|TRBJ2-7
TGTGCCAGCAGGGGCACAGGGCCCCCCTACGAGCAGTACTTC
CASRGTGPPYEQYF